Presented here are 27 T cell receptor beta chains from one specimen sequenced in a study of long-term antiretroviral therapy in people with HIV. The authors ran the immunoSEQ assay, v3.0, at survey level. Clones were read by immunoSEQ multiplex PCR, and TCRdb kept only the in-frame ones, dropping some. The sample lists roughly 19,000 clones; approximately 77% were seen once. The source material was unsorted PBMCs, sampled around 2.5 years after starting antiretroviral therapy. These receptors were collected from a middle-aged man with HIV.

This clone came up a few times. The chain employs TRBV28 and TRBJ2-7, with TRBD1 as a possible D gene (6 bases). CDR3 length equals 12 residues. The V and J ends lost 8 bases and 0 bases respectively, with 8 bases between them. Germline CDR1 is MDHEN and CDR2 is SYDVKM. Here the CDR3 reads CASAQGSYEQYF. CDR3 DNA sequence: TGTGCCAGCGCACAGGGCTCCTACGAGCAGTACTTC.

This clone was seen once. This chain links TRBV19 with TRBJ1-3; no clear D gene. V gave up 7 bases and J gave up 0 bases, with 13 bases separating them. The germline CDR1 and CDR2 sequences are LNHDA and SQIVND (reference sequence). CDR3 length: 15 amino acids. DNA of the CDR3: TGTGCCAGTAACCCTCTGCAAGGCTCTGGAAACACCATATATTTT. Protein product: CASNPLQGSGNTIYF.

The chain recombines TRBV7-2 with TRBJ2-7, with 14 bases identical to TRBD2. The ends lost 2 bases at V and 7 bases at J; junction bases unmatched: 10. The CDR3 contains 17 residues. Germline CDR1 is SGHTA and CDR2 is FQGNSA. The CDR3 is CASSLWGTSGREGEQYF. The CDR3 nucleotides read TGTGCCAGCAGCTTATGGGGGACTAGCGGGAGAGAGGGTGAGCAGTACTTC. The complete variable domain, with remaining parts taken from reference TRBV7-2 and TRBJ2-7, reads GAGVSQSPSNKVTEKGKDVELRCDPISGHTALYWYRQSLGQGLEFLIYFQGNSAPDKSGLPSDRFSAERTGGSVSTLTIQRTQQEDSAVYLCASSLWGTSGREGEQYFGPGTRLTVT.

CDR3 nucleotides: TGTGCCAGCAGTGTCCTAGGTGGCGAGACCCAGTACTTC. Translation: CASSVLGGETQYF. The chain has TRBV28 and TRBJ2-5; D gene unclear. V was trimmed by 5 bases and J by 5 bases, leaving 12 bases between them. Germline CDR1 reads MDHEN; CDR2 reads SYDVKM. This CDR3 spans 13 amino acids.

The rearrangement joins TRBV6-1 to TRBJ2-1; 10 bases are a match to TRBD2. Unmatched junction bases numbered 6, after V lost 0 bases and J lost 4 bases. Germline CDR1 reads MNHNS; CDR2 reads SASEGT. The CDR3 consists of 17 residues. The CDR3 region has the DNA TGTGCCAGCAGTGAAGCGGCTAGCGGGGGCCTTTACAATGAGCAGTTCTTC. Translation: CASSEAASGGLYNEQFF.

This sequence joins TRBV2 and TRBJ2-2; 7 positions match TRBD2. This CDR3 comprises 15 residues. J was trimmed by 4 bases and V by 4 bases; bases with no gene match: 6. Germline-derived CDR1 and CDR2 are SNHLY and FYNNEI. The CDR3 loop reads CASSGLAGATGELFF. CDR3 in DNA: TGTGCCAGCAGTGGTTTGGCGGGAGCCACCGGGGAGCTGTTTTTT.

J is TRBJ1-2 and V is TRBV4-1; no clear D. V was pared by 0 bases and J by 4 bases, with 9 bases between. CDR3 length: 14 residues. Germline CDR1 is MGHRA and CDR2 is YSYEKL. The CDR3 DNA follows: TGCGCCAGCAGCCAAGATTCAGCTCGCTATGGCTACACCTTC. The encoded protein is CASSQDSARYGYTF.

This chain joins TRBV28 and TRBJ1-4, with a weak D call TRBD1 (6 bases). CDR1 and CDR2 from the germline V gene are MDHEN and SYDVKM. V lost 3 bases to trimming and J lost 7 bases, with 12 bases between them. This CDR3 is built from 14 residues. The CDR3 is CASSFLQGTEKLFF. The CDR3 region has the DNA TGTGCCAGCAGTTTCCTCCAGGGGACTGAAAAACTGTTTTTT.

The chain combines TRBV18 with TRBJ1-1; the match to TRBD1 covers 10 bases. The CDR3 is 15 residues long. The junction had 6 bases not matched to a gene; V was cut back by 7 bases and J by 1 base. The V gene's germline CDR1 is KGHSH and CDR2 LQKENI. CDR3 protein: CASWTGGVKNTEAFF. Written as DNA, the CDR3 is TGTGCCAGCTGGACAGGGGGGGTAAAGAACACTGAAGCTTTCTTT.

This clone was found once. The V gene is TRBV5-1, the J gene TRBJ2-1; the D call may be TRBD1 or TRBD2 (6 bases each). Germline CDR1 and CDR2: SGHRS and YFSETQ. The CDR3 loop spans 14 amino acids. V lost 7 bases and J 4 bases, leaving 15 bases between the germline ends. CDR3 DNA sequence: TGCGCCAGCTCGACGGAGGGGGGTTACAATGAGCAGTTCTTC. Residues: CASSTEGGYNEQFF.

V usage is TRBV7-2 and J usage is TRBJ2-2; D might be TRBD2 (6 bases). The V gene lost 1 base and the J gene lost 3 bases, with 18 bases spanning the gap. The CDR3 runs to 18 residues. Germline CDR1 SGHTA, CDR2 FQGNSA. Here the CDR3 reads CASSLGPSRRADTGELFF. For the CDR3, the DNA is TGTGCCAGCAGCTTAGGCCCCAGCAGGAGGGCCGACACCGGGGAGCTGTTTTTT. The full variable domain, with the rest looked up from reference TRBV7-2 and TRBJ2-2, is GAGVSQSPSNKVTEKGKDVELRCDPISGHTALYWYRQSLGQGLEFLIYFQGNSAPDKSGLPSDRFSAERTGGSVSTLTIQRTQQEDSAVYLCASSLGPSRRADTGELFFGEGSRLTVL.

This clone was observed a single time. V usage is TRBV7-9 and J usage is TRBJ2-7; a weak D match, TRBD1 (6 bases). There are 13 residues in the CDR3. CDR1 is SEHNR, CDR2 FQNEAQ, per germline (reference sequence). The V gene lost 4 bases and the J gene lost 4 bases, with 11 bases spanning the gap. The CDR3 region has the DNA TGTGCCAGCAGCTCCGGGGACATGTACGAGCAGTACTTC. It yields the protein CASSSGDMYEQYF.

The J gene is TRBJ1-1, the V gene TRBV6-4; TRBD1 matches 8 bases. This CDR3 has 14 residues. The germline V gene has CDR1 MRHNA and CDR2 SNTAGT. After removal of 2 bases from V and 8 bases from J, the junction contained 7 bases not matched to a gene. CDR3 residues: CASSDTDRGGEAFF. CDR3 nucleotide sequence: TGTGCCAGCAGTGACACTGACAGGGGCGGCGAAGCTTTCTTT.

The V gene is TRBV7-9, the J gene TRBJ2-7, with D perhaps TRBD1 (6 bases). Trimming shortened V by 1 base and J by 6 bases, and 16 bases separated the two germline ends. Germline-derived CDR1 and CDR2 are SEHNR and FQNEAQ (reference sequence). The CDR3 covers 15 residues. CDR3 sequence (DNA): TGTGCCAGCAGCTTAGGCCAACAGGGTCCGACCGAGCAGTACTTC. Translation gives CASSLGQQGPTEQYF.

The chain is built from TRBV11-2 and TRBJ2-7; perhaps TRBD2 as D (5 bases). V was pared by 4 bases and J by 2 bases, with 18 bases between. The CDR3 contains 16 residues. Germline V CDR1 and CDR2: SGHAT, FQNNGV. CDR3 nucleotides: TGTGCCAGCAGCTCTCTCGCGGGTAGCATAGCCTACGAGCAGTACTTC. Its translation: CASSSLAGSIAYEQYF. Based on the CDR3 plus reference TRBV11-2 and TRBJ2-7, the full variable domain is EAGVAQSPRYKIIEKRQSVAFWCNPISGHATLYWYQQILGQGPKLLIQFQNNGVVDDSQLPKDRFSAERLKGVDSTLKIQPAKLEDSAVYLCASSSLAGSIAYEQYFGPGTRLTVT.

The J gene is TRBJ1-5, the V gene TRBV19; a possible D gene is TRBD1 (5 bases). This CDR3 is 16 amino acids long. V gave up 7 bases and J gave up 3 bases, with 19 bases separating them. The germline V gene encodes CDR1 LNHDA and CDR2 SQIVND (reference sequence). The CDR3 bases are TGTGCCAGTACCATAAAGCAGGGAGTTCCCAATCAGCCCCAGCATTTT. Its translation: CASTIKQGVPNQPQHF.

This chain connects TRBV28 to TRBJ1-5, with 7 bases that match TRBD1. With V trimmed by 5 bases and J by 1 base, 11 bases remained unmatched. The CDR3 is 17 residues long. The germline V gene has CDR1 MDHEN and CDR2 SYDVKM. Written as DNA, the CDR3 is TGTGCCAGCAGTAAGACGACCGGGACAGCCAGCAATCAGCCCCAGCATTTT. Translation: CASSKTTGTASNQPQHF. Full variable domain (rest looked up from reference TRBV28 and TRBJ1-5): DVKVTQSSRYLVKRTGEKVFLECVQDMDHENMFWYRQDPGLGLRLIYFSYDVKMKEKGDIPEGYSVSREKKERFSLILESASTNQTSMYLCASSKTTGTASNQPQHFGDGTRLSIL.

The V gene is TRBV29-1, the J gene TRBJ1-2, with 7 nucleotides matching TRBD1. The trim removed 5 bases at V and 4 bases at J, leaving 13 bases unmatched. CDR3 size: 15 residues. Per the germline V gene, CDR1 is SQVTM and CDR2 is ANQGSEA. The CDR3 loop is CSVTGEQGQFYGYTF. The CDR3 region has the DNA TGCAGCGTTACGGGGGAACAGGGGCAGTTCTATGGCTACACCTTC.

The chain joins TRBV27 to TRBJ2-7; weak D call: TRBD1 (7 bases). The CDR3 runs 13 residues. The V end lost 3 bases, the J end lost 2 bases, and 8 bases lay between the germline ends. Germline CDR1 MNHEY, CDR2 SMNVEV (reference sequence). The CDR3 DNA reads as TGTGCCAGCAGTTTCAGGGGGGCCTACGAGCAGTACTTC. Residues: CASSFRGAYEQYF.

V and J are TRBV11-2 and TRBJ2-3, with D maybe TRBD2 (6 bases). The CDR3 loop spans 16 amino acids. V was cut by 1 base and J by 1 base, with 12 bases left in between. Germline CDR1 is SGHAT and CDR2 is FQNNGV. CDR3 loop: CASSLVAGGGTDTQYF. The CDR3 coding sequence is TGTGCCAGCAGCTTAGTGGCGGGCGGGGGCACAGATACGCAGTATTTT.

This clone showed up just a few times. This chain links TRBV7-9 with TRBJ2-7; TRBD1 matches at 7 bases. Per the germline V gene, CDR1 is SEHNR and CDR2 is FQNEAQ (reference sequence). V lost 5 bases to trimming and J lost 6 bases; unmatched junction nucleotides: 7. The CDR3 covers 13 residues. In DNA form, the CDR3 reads TGTGCCAGCAGCCCCAACCCAGGGGGCGAGCAGTACTTC. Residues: CASSPNPGGEQYF.

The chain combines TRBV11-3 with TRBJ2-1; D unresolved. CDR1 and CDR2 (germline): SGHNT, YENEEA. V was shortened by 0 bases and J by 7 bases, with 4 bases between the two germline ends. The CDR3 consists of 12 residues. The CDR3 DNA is TGTGCCAGCAGCTTAGATCCGAATGAGCAGTTCTTC. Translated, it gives CASSLDPNEQFF. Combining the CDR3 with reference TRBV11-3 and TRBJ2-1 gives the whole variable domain EAGVVQSPRYKIIEKKQPVAFWCNPISGHNTLYWYLQNLGQGPELLIRYENEEAVDDSQLPKDRFSAERLKGVDSTLKIQPAELGDSAVYLCASSLDPNEQFFGPGTRLTVL.

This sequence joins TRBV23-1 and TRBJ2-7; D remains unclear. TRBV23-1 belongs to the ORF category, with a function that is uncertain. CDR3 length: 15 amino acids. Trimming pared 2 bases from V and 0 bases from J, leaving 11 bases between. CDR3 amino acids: CASSQQLGSSYEQYF. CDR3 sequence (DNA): TGCGCCAGCAGTCAACAATTGGGCAGCTCCTACGAGCAGTACTTC.

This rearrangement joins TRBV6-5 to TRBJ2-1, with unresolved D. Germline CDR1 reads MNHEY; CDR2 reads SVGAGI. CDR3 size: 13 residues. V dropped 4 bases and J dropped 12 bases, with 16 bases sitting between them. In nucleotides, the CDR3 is TGTGCCAGCAGTTCCGGACCATCTCATTGGCAGTTCTTC. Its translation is CASSSGPSHWQFF.

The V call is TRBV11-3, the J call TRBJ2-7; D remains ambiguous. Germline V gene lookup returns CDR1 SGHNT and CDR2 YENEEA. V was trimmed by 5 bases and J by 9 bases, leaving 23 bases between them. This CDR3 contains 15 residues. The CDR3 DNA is TGTGCCAGCAGCACACACCCGATCCCGACGGTCGTGCAGTACTTC. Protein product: CASSTHPIPTVVQYF.

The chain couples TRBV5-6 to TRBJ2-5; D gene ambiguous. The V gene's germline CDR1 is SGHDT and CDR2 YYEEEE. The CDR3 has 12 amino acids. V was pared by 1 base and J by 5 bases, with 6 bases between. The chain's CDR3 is CASSLNRETQYF. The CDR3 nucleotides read TGTGCCAGCAGCTTGAATAGGGAGACCCAGTACTTC.

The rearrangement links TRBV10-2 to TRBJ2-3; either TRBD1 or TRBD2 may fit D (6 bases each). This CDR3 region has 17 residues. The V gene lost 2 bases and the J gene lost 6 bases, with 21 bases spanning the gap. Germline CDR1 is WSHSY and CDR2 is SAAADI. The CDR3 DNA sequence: TGCGCCAGCAGTGAGGAGGGGGGACGGAGGTTAGGGGATACGCAGTATTTT. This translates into CASSEEGGRRLGDTQYF.